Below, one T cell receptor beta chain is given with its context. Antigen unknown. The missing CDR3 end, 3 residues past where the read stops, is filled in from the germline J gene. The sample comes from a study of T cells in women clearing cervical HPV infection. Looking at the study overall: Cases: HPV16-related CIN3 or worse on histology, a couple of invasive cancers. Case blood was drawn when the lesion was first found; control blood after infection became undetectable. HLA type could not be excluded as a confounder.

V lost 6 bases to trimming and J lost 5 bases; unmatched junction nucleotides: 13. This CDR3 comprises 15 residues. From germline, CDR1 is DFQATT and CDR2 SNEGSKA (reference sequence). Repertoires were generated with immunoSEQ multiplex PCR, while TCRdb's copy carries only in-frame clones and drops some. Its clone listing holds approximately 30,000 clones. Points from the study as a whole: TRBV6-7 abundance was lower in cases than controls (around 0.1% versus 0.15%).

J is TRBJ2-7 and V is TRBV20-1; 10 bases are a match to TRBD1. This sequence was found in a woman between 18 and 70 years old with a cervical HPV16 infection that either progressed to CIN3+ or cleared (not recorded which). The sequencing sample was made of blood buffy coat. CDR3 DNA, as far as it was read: TGCAGTGCCAACCCCCCCGGGACAGGGGTGCACGAG. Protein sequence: CSANPPGTGVHE. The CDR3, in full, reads CSANPPGTGVHEQYF.